A single sample is the source of the 16 T cell receptor beta chains below, sequenced in a study of radiation and T cells in renal cell carcinoma. Documented time point: blood 4 weeks post-SBRT, at nephrectomy. As for treatment: 15 Gy SBRT to primary tumor, nephrectomy 4 weeks later. The table came from immunoSEQ multiplex PCR; TCRdb's copy has only in-frame clones and leaves some out. The table has some 78,000 clones, about 89% seen once. Sample: blood, taken from a patient whose treatment included radiotherapy and nephrectomy. Receptors originate from a woman in her 70s with renal cell carcinoma.

The chain is built from TRBV20-1 and TRBJ2-1; 9 bases map to TRBD2. This CDR3 has 11 amino acids. Germline V gives CDR1 DFQATT, CDR2 SNEGSKA (reference sequence). V shed 6 bases and J 6 bases; nucleotides not matched to a gene: 0. The CDR3 DNA sequence: TGCAGTGCGGGACTAGCCAATGAGCAGTTCTTC. It yields the protein CSAGLANEQFF.

This chain links TRBV6-5 with TRBJ2-5; no reliable D call. The CDR3 contains 13 residues. V lost 4 bases and J lost 6, with 12 bases in between. Germline V lookup: CDR1 MNHEY, CDR2 SVGAGI. The CDR3, as DNA: TGTGCCAGCAGTTTAGGGCAGGTACAGACCCAGTACTTC. Its protein product is CASSLGQVQTQYF.

The chain joins TRBV10-3 to TRBJ1-2; D may be TRBD1 (5 bases). The germline CDR1 and CDR2 sequences are ENHRY and SYGVKD. Trimming removed 8 bases from V and 5 bases from J, with 18 bases in between. The CDR3 totals 14 residues. CDR3 amino acids: CAIRGSGTSYGYTF. DNA for the CDR3: TGTGCCATCCGAGGATCAGGGACCTCTTATGGCTACACCTTC.

CDR3 sequence reads: CASSSGQLFNYGYTF. CDR3 DNA: TGTGCCAGCAGCTCTGGACAGCTTTTTAACTATGGCTACACCTTC. This sequence joins TRBV5-4 and TRBJ1-2; D is possibly TRBD1 (6 bases). The V gene lost 3 bases and the J gene lost 1 base, with 13 bases spanning the gap. This CDR3 is built from 15 residues. The germline V gene encodes CDR1 SGHNT and CDR2 YYREEE (reference sequence).

The J gene is TRBJ2-3, the V gene TRBV15; 11 bases fit TRBD1. The germline gives CDR1 LNHNV, CDR2 YYDKDF (reference sequence). V shed 1 base, J shed 6 bases, and the junction held 6 bases outside the gene matches. CDR3 length equals 16 residues. CDR3 in DNA: TGTGCCACCAGCAGAGGCGGGACAGGGGGAATGGATACGCAGTATTTT. It is translated as CATSRGGTGGMDTQYF.

CDR3 loop: CASSVESRTTEAFF. The CDR3, as DNA: TGCGCCAGCAGTGTAGAATCCCGGACCACTGAAGCTTTCTTT. The chain carries TRBV10-2 and TRBJ1-1; no definite D call. Germline loops: CDR1 WSHSY, CDR2 SAAADI. V dropped 4 bases and J dropped 4 bases, with 13 bases sitting between them. The CDR3 runs 14 residues.

A few counts support this clone. This chain links TRBV7-2 with TRBJ1-5; a possible D gene is TRBD1 (5 bases). The ends were cut back, 1 base at V and 7 bases at J, with 11 bases in the middle. Germline V gene lookup returns CDR1 SGHTA and CDR2 FQGNSA. This CDR3 region has 14 residues. CDR3 sequence: CASSLGQGGQPQHF. The DNA of the CDR3 is TGTGCCAGCAGCTTAGGGCAGGGAGGCCAGCCCCAGCATTTT.

About this clone: The same CDR3 arises from other DNA sequences in this sample as well. The chain joins TRBV9 to TRBJ1-6; 7 bases agree with TRBD1. The CDR3 loop spans 14 amino acids. V was clipped by 0 bases and J by 10 bases; unmatched bases: 4. Germline loops: CDR1 SGDLS, CDR2 YYNGEE. CDR3 sequence: CASSVAGGRSPLHF. The CDR3 DNA follows: TGTGCCAGCAGCGTAGCAGGGGGGAGATCACCCCTCCACTTT.

The V and J genes are TRBV13 and TRBJ2-1; TRBD2 aligns across 7 bases. CDR3 length: 15 amino acids. Trimming removed 5 bases from V and 0 bases from J; junction bases left unmatched: 4. Germline CDR1 reads PRHDT; CDR2 reads FYEKMQ (reference sequence). CDR3 bases: TGTGCCAGCAGCCCTAGCGGTTTCTCCTACAATGAGCAGTTCTTC. Encoded protein: CASSPSGFSYNEQFF.

The genes are TRBV28 and TRBJ1-2; TRBD1 agrees at 9 bases. The CDR3 sequence is 13 residues long. From germline, CDR1 is MDHEN and CDR2 SYDVKM. V was clipped by 5 bases and J by 8 bases; unmatched bases: 6. The CDR3, as DNA: TGTGCCAGCAGTCCGACAGGGGGTAAGGGCTACACCTTC. Its protein product is CASSPTGGKGYTF.

This rearrangement joins TRBV19 to TRBJ2-5; 8 bases match TRBD2. The V gene end was trimmed by 1 base and the J gene end by 5 bases; junction bases not matched to a gene: 3. The CDR3 totals 14 residues. Germline V CDR1 and CDR2: LNHDA, SQIVND (reference sequence). The CDR3 is CASSIVIAGETQYF. The CDR3 DNA reads TGTGCCAGTAGTATAGTAATAGCGGGGGAGACCCAGTACTTC. The whole variable domain, filled in from reference TRBV19 and TRBJ2-5, reads DGGITQSPKYLFRKEGQNVTLSCEQNLNHDAMYWYRQDPGQGLRLIYYSQIVNDFQKGDIAEGYSVSREKKESFPLTVTSAQKNPTAFYLCASSIVIAGETQYFGPGTRLLVL.

The chain uses TRBV27 and TRBJ2-7; D might be TRBD1 (5 bases). In germline, CDR1 is MNHEY, CDR2 SMNVEV (reference sequence). The CDR3 consists of 12 residues. V was shortened by 3 bases and J by 6 bases, with 9 bases between the two germline ends. The CDR3 spells CASSFSGSEQYF. The CDR3 nucleotides read TGTGCCAGCAGTTTTTCAGGGTCCGAGCAGTACTTC.

The chain uses TRBV27 and TRBJ1-2; 7 bases map to TRBD1. V lost 5 bases, J lost 5 bases, and 17 bases stayed unmatched. The CDR3 loop spans 17 amino acids. Germline values: CDR1 MNHEY, CDR2 SMNVEV (reference sequence). CDR3 sequence: CASSLKKHLTGSYGYTF. DNA of the CDR3: TGTGCCAGCAGTCTCAAAAAACACCTGACAGGGTCATATGGCTACACCTTC.

This clone was found once. The rearrangement links TRBV7-2 to TRBJ2-2, with D perhaps given as TRBD1 or TRBD2 (6 bases each). Trimming removed 0 bases at V and 4 bases at J, with 15 bases between. The CDR3 is made up of 17 amino acids. Germline loops: CDR1 SGHTA, CDR2 FQGNSA. The CDR3 DNA follows: TGTGCCAGCAGCTTAGCCCTCGGGGGCAGTCGCACCGGGGAGCTGTTTTTT. As protein: CASSLALGGSRTGELFF. The full variable domain, rest sourced from reference TRBV7-2 and TRBJ2-2, is GAGVSQSPSNKVTEKGKDVELRCDPISGHTALYWYRQSLGQGLEFLIYFQGNSAPDKSGLPSDRFSAERTGGSVSTLTIQRTQQEDSAVYLCASSLALGGSRTGELFFGEGSRLTVL.

The chain has TRBV29-1 and TRBJ1-2, with a possible D match to TRBD1 (5 bases). Trimming took off 6 bases at V and 6 bases at J, with 17 bases between the two ends. The CDR3 runs to 13 residues. CDR1 is SQVTM, CDR2 ANQGSEA, per germline. CDR3 sequence reads: CSVLIGWGDGYTF. The CDR3 region has the DNA TGCAGCGTGCTAATAGGGTGGGGGGATGGCTACACCTTC.

This chain connects TRBV4-2 to TRBJ2-2; D remains unclear. Trimming took 0 bases from V and 6 from J, leaving 5 bases between them. CDR3 size: 13 residues. Germline-derived CDR1 and CDR2 are LGHNA and YNFKEQ. Here the CDR3 DNA reads TGTGCCAGCAGCCAAGACTCGCCCGGGGAGCTGTTTTTT. This translates into CASSQDSPGELFF.